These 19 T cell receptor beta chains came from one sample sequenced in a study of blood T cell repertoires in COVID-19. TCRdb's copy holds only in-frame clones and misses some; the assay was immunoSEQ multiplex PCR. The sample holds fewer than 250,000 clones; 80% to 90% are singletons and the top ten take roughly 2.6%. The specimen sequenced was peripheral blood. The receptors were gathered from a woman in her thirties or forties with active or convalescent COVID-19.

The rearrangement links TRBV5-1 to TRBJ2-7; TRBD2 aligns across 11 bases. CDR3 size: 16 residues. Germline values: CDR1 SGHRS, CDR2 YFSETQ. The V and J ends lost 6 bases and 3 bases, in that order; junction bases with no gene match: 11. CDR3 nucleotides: TGCGCCAGCAAAAGTCCTAGCGGGGGGCGAGTCTACGAGCAGTACTTC. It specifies CASKSPSGGRVYEQYF.

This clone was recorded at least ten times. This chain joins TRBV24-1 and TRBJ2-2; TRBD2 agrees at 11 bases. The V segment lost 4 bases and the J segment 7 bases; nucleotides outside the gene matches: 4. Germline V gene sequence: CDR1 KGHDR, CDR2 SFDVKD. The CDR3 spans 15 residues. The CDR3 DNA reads TGTGCCACCAGTGACCCGGGACTAGCGGACGGGGAGCTGTTTTTT. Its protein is CATSDPGLADGELFF.

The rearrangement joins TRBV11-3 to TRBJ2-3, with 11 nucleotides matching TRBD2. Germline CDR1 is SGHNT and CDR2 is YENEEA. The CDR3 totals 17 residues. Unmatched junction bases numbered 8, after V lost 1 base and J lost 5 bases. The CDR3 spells CASSLGVAGGPGDTQYF. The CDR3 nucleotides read TGTGCCAGCAGCTTAGGGGTAGCGGGGGGGCCCGGAGATACGCAGTATTTT.

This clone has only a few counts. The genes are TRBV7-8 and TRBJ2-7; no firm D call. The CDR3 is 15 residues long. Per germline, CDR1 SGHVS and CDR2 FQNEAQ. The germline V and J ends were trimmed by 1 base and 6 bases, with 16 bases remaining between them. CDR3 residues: CASSLVSAGGGEQYF. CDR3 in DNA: TGTGCCAGCAGCTTAGTGTCGGCCGGCGGCGGCGAGCAGTACTTC.

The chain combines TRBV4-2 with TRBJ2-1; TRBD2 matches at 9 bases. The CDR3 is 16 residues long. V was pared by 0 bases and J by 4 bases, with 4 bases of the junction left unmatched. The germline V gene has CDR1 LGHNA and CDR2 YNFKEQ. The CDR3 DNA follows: TGTGCCAGCAGCCAAGACCGCGGGGGGGGTTACAATGAGCAGTTCTTC. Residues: CASSQDRGGGYNEQFF.

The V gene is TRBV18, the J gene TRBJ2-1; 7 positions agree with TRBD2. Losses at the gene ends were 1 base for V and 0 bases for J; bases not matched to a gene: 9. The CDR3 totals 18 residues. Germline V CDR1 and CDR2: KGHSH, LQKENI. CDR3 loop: CASSPRLRGGSSYNEQFF. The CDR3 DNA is TGTGCCAGCTCACCACGCCTGCGGGGCGGGAGCTCCTACAATGAGCAGTTCTTC.

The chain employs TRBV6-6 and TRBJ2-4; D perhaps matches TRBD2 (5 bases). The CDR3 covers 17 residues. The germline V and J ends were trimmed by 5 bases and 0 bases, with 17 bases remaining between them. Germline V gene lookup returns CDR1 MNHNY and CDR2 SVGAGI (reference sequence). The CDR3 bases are TGTGCCAGCAGTCCCCGGGATAGTGCCCTAGCCAAAAACATTCAGTACTTC. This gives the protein CASSPRDSALAKNIQYF.

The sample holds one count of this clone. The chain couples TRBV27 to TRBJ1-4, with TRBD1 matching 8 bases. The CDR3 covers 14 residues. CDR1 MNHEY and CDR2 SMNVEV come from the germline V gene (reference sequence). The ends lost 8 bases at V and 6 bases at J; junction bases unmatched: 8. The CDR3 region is CASAEAGGDEKLFF. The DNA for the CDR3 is TGTGCCAGCGCTGAGGCAGGGGGCGATGAAAAACTGTTTTTT.

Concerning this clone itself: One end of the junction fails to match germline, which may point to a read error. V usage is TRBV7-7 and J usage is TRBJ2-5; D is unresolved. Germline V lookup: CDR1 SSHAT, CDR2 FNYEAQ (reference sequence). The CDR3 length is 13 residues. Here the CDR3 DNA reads TGTGCTAGCACCGCGGTAGGAACGGAGACCCAGTACTTC. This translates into CASTAVGTETQYF.

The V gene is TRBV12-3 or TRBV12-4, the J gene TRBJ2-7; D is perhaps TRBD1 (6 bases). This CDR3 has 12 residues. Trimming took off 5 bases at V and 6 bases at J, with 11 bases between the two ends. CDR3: CASSQGLGEQYF. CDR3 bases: TGTGCCAGCAGTCAGGGGCTCGGCGAGCAGTACTTC.

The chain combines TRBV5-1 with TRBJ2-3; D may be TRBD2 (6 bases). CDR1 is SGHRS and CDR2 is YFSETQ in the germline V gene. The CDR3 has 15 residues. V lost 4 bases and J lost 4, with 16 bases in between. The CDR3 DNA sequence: TGCGCCAGCAGCCTAGCGACAGTTGTTTCAGATACGCAGTATTTT. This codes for CASSLATVVSDTQYF. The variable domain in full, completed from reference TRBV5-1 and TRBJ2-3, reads KAGVTQTPRYLIKTRGQQVTLSCSPISGHRSVSWYQQTPGQGLQFLFEYFSETQRNKGNFPGRFSGRQFSNSRSEMNVSTLELGDSALYLCASSLATVVSDTQYFGPGTRLTVL.

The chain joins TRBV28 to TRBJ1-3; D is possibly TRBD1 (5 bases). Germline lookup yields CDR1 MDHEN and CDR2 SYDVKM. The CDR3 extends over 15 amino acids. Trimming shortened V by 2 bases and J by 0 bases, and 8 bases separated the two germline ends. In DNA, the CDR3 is TGTGCCAGCAGTTTACAACAGGACTCTGGAAACACCATATATTTT. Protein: CASSLQQDSGNTIYF.

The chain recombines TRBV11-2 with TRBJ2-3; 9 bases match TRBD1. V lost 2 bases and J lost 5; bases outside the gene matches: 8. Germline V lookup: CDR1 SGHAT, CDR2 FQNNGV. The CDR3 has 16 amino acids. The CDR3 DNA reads TGTGCCAGCAGCTTAATAACAGGGGGCGGAGGAGATACGCAGTATTTT. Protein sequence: CASSLITGGGGDTQYF.

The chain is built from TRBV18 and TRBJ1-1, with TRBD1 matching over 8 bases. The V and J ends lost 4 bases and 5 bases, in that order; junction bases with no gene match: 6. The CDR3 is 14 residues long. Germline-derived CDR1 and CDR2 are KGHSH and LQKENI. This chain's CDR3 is CASSLNRGETEAFF. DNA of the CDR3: TGTGCCAGCTCACTCAACAGGGGGGAAACTGAAGCTTTCTTT.

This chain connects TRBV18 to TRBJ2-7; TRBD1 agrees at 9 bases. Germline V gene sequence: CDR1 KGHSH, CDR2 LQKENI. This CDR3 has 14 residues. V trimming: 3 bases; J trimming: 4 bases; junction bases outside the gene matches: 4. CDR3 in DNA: TGTGCCAGCTCACCGGTCGGGACAGGGTACGAGCAGTACTTC. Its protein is CASSPVGTGYEQYF.

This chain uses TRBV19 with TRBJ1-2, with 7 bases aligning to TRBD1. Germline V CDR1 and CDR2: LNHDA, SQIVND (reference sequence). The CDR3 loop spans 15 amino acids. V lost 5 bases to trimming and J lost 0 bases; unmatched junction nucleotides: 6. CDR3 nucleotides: TGTGCCAGTAGTCCGGACAGGAGAACTAACTATGGCTACACCTTC. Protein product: CASSPDRRTNYGYTF.

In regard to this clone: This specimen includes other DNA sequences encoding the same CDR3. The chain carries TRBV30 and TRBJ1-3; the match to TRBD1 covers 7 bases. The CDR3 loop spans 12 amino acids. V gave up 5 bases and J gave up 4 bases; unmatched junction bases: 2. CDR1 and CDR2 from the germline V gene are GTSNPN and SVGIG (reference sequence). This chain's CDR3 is CAWGTVGNTIYF. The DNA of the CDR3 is TGTGCCTGGGGGACAGTAGGAAACACCATATATTTT. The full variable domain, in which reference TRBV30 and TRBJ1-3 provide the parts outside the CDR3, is SQTIHQWPATLVQPVGSPLSLECTVEGTSNPNLYWYRQAAGRGLQLLFYSVGIGQISSEVPQNLSASRPQDRQFILSSKKLLLSDSGFYLCAWGTVGNTIYFGEGSWLTVV.

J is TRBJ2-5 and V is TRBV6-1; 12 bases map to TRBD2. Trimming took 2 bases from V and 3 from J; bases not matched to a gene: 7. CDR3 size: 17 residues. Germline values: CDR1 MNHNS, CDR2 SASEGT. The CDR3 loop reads CASSEWTSGASKETQYF. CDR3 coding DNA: TGTGCCAGCAGTGAATGGACTAGCGGGGCCTCCAAAGAGACCCAGTACTTC.

This CDR3 reads CASSLGRTGGGYTF. The CDR3 DNA reads as TGTGCCAGCAGTTTAGGTAGAACGGGGGGAGGCTACACCTTC. The J gene is TRBJ1-2, the V gene TRBV28; perhaps TRBD1 as D (5 bases). The V end lost 2 bases, the J end lost 8 bases, and 15 bases lay between the germline ends. CDR1 MDHEN and CDR2 SYDVKM come from the germline V gene. The CDR3 loop spans 14 amino acids.